This TCR beta chain was identified during a study of T cell repertoires in cytomegalovirus infection. Study-level background: Based on public TCR beta signatures, there were indications of CMV infection and of a matching HLA type.

The CDR3 is made up of 15 amino acids. CDR1 is SGHDT, CDR2 YYEEEE, per germline. Trimming pared 6 bases from V and 6 bases from J, leaving 19 bases between. Via MiXCR, TCRdb re-called the reads, giving one row per CDR3 protein. The data show approximately 260,000 distinct CDR3 sequences, approximately 15% seen once. The specimen was CD8+ T cells from PBMCs. This clonotype originated in a human donor in good health (CMV status not recorded). Some clones in this sample may be carry-over from other donors' samples. V usage is TRBV5-6 and J usage is TRBJ2-1; D is perhaps TRBD2 (7 bases). The CDR3 sequence: CASTPAGTGSNEQFF. In nucleotides, the CDR3 is TGTGCCAGCACCCCAGCGGGAACAGGGAGCAATGAGCAGTTCTTC. Drawing the rest from reference TRBV5-6 and TRBJ2-1, the complete variable domain is DAGVTQSPTHLIKTRGQQVTLRCSPKSGHDTVSWYQQALGQGPQFIFQYYEEEERQRGNFPDRFSGHQFPNYSSELNVNALLLGDSALYLCASTPAGTGSNEQFFGPGTRLTVL.